These 19 T cell receptor beta chains came from one sample sequenced in a study of T cell responses to AZD1222 COVID-19 vaccine. The assay was immunoSEQ multiplex PCR, and TCRdb's table has in-frame clones only and misses some. The sample comprises around 110,000 clones, 85% to 90% of which are singletons, and about 10% rests with the top ten. The sequences come from peripheral blood, collected on day 0 of AZD1222 vaccination. These receptors were collected from an adult in good health.

This sequence joins TRBV24-1 and TRBJ2-7; 11 bases line up with TRBD1. Trimming removed 6 bases from V and 2 bases from J; junction bases left unmatched: 2. This CDR3 comprises 14 residues. CDR1 and CDR2 (germline): KGHDR, SFDVKD. CDR3 sequence (DNA): TGTGCCACCAGTCCGGGACAGGGGGCCTACGAGCAGTACTTC. It translates to CATSPGQGAYEQYF.

The rearrangement links TRBV10-3 to TRBJ1-1, with D maybe TRBD1 (5 bases). V dropped 4 bases and J dropped 1 base, with 10 bases sitting between them. From germline, CDR1 is ENHRY and CDR2 SYGVKD. The CDR3 has 14 amino acids. The CDR3 sequence: CAISARGGNTEAFF. CDR3 coding DNA: TGTGCCATCAGTGCCCGCGGGGGGAACACTGAAGCTTTCTTT.

This chain connects TRBV24-1 to TRBJ1-2; D unresolved. Germline V CDR1 and CDR2: KGHDR, SFDVKD. The CDR3 consists of 12 residues. Deletions cut 10 bases from V and 3 bases from J, with 11 bases between. The CDR3 region has the DNA TGTGCCACGGGTGGACTCGACTATGGCTACACCTTC. Protein: CATGGLDYGYTF.

This clone is a singleton in its sample. The chain employs TRBV15 and TRBJ1-1; D not certain. CDR1 is LNHNV, CDR2 YYDKDF, per germline (reference sequence). Trimming stripped 0 bases from V and 0 bases from J, with 14 bases between. CDR3 size: 17 residues. The CDR3 here is CATSRDLNWEVNTEAFF. The DNA for the CDR3 is TGTGCCACCAGCAGAGACCTCAATTGGGAGGTGAACACTGAAGCTTTCTTT. The full variable domain, with the rest looked up from reference TRBV15 and TRBJ1-1, is DAMVIQNPRYQVTQFGKPVTLSCSQTLNHNVMYWYQQKSSQAPKLLFHYYDKDFNNEADTPDNFQSRRPNTSFCFLDIRSPGLGDTAMYLCATSRDLNWEVNTEAFFGQGTRLTVV.

V is TRBV18 and J is TRBJ1-4, with D perhaps matching TRBD1 (6 bases). Trimming stripped 6 bases from V and 5 bases from J, with 16 bases between. There are 15 residues in the CDR3. Per germline, CDR1 KGHSH and CDR2 LQKENI. CDR3 DNA: TGTGCCAGCTCCAGGACAGATGATAGAAATGAAAAACTGTTTTTT. Translation: CASSRTDDRNEKLFF.

This clone occurred a few times. This sequence joins TRBV6-5 and TRBJ2-3, with D tentatively TRBD1 (5 bases). The CDR3 consists of 12 residues. Trimming left V 5 bases short and J 5 bases short, with 8 bases between. Germline-derived CDR1 and CDR2 are MNHEY and SVGAGI. In nucleotides, the CDR3 is TGTGCCAGCAGTCAGGGAAAAGATACGCAGTATTTT. Amino acid sequence: CASSQGKDTQYF.

The gene calls are TRBV4-2 and TRBJ2-1; no clear D gene. The CDR3 length is 16 residues. CDR1 LGHNA and CDR2 YNFKEQ come from the germline V gene. V gave up 0 bases and J gave up 2 bases, with 11 bases separating them. The chain's CDR3 is CASSQDRKLTYNEQFF. The DNA of the CDR3 is TGTGCCAGCAGCCAAGACCGGAAATTAACCTACAATGAGCAGTTCTTC.

This clone was detected a few times. The V and J genes are TRBV2 and TRBJ1-2, with 7 bases matching TRBD1. Trimming took 6 bases from V and 5 from J; bases not matched to a gene: 6. Germline values: CDR1 SNHLY, CDR2 FYNNEI. The CDR3 spans 13 residues. CDR3 residues: CASRWDSAYGYTF. In nucleotides, the CDR3 is TGTGCCAGCAGATGGGACAGTGCATATGGCTACACCTTC.

The CDR3 protein is CASSPPVENSPLHF. The DNA for the CDR3 is TGTGCCAGCAGCCCACCAGTGGAAAATTCACCCCTCCACTTT. The chain recombines TRBV7-9 with TRBJ1-6; D gene ambiguous. Germline V lookup: CDR1 SEHNR, CDR2 FQNEAQ (reference sequence). The V gene lost 5 bases and the J gene lost 7 bases, with 12 bases spanning the gap. There are 14 residues in the CDR3.

This clone was seen more than once but under ten times. The chain is built from TRBV24-1 and TRBJ2-2; 7 bases agree with TRBD2. V lost 1 base to trimming and J lost 3 bases; unmatched junction nucleotides: 4. Germline V lookup: CDR1 KGHDR, CDR2 SFDVKD. The CDR3 is made up of 16 amino acids. This CDR3 reads CATSDLGGGYTGELFF. The CDR3 DNA follows: TGTGCCACCAGTGATTTAGGCGGGGGTTACACCGGGGAGCTGTTTTTT.

V and J are TRBV2 and TRBJ2-3; possible D gene TRBD2, 6 bases. The germline V gene encodes CDR1 SNHLY and CDR2 FYNNEI. This CDR3 region has 15 residues. V was clipped by 6 bases and J by 2 bases, with 15 bases between them. The CDR3 spells CASRAGDLYTDTQYF. CDR3 DNA sequence: TGTGCCAGCAGGGCTGGGGACTTATACACAGATACGCAGTATTTT.

V usage is TRBV20-1 and J usage is TRBJ2-5, with unresolved D. Between the trimmed V and J ends, which lost 1 base and 4 bases, there was a span of 4 bases. From germline, CDR1 is DFQATT and CDR2 SNEGSKA (reference sequence). This CDR3 region has 11 residues. Written as DNA, the CDR3 is TGCAGTGCTAGAGGGGGAGAGACCCAGTACTTC. Translated: CSARGGETQYF.

V and J are TRBV6-5 and TRBJ1-2, with D hard to call. The V and J ends lost 7 bases and 6 bases respectively, with 18 bases between them. Per the germline V gene, CDR1 is MNHEY and CDR2 is SVGAGI. The CDR3 sequence is 14 residues long. The CDR3 DNA reads as TGTGCCAGCACTAATCAAGCGGGAATCGATGGCTACACCTTC. Encoded protein: CASTNQAGIDGYTF.

This clone was counted a single time. The chain recombines TRBV11-2 with TRBJ2-7; perhaps TRBD1 as D (6 bases). CDR1 is SGHAT and CDR2 is FQNNGV in the germline V gene. The V and J ends lost 5 bases and 0 bases respectively, with 17 bases between them. CDR3 length equals 16 residues. The CDR3 bases are TGTGCCAGCAGCCCCCAGGGAGCGGACAGCTCCTACGAGCAGTACTTC. This codes for CASSPQGADSSYEQYF.

The rearrangement links TRBV9 to TRBJ1-3; D gene ambiguous. The CDR3 has 16 amino acids. Germline V lookup: CDR1 SGDLS, CDR2 YYNGEE. Trimming cost V 3 bases and J 0 bases, with 13 bases left between them. The CDR3 sequence: CASSARRGVSGNTIYF. In DNA form, the CDR3 reads TGTGCCAGCAGCGCGAGGCGGGGTGTCTCTGGAAACACCATATATTTT.

This clone has just a few counts. This chain connects TRBV11-2 to TRBJ1-6, with D uncertain. V lost 3 bases and J 4 bases, leaving 4 bases between the germline ends. This CDR3 has 13 amino acids. Germline V CDR1 and CDR2: SGHAT, FQNNGV. The CDR3 here is CASSLLYNSPLHF. CDR3 sequence (DNA): TGTGCCAGCAGCTTGTTGTATAATTCACCCCTCCACTTT.

This sequence joins TRBV18 and TRBJ1-2, with D unclear. The length of the CDR3 is 13 residues. V was trimmed by 3 bases and J by 5 bases, leaving 10 bases between them. Germline assignment: CDR1 KGHSH and CDR2 LQKENI. CDR3: CASSPRPDYGYTF. The CDR3 DNA reads TGTGCCAGCTCACCCCGGCCCGATTATGGCTACACCTTC.

This clone was observed a handful of times. The V call is TRBV2, the J call TRBJ1-2; 7 bases line up with TRBD1. Germline V gene lookup returns CDR1 SNHLY and CDR2 FYNNEI. V dropped 7 bases and J dropped 0; count of bases not matched to a gene: 8. The CDR3 has 15 residues. Written as DNA, the CDR3 is TGTGCCAGCAAAAGAACAGGGGCGGCTAACTATGGCTACACCTTC. Translating it yields CASKRTGAANYGYTF.

The gene calls are TRBV7-2 and TRBJ1-4; D remains ambiguous. CDR3 length: 12 amino acids. CDR1 and CDR2 from the germline V gene are SGHTA and FQGNSA. V dropped 2 bases and J dropped 8 bases, with 6 bases sitting between them. CDR3 DNA sequence: TGTGCCAGCAGCTTAACCCCCGAAAAACTGTTTTTT. Protein sequence: CASSLTPEKLFF.